This TCR beta chain was identified during a study of identical twins. Study results and caveats: Diverse VJ usage suggested most zero-insertion clonotypes were not invariant T cells. With beta out-of-frame sequences, excess sharing by twins was weaker.

This clonotype has just a few counts. Its matching antigen is unknown. Unique molecular identifiers were present on cDNA, and template switching added a universal primer site. TCRdb itself ran the 5' RACE reads through MiXCR, one entry per CDR3 protein. Altogether some 1,700,000 distinct CDR3 sequences are present, more than 30% being singletons, with the ten largest covering 0.27%. The clonotype originates from a newborn girl in good health. The sequenced sample consisted of cord blood.

CDR3 sequence reads: CASTQLAGLSYEQYF. The CDR3 nucleotides read TGCGCCAGCACTCAACTAGCGGGGCTCTCCTACGAGCAGTACTTC. The J gene is TRBJ2-7, the V gene TRBV4-1, with 10 bases lining up with TRBD2. The germline gives CDR1 MGHRA, CDR2 YSYEKL. The J segment lost 0 bases and the V segment lost 7 bases, leaving 6 bases of the junction unmatched. The CDR3 sequence is 15 residues long.